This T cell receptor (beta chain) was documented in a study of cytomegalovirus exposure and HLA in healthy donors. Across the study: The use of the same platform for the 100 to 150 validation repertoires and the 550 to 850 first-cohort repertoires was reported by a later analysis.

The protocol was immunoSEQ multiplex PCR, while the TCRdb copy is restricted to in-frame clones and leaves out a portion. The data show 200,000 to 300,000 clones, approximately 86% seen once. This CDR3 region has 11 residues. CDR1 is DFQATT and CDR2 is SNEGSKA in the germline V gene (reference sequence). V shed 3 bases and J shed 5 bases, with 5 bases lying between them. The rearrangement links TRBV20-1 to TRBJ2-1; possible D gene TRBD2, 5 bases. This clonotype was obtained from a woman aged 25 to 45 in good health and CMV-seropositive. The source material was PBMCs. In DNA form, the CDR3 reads TGCAGTGCTAGCGGGAACAATGAGCAGTTCTTC. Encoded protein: CSASGNNEQFF.